The 28 T cell receptor beta chains listed next were all sequenced from one sample in a study of CD8 T cells in Susac syndrome. The RNA, about 0.45 to 1 ug, was put through reverse transcription using random hexamers. TCRdb independently ran MiXCR on the immunoSEQ multiplex PCR reads; one entry per CDR3 protein. The table lists almost 450,000 distinct CDR3 sequences, roughly 85% of them singletons. Sequenced: CD8+ T cells from PBMCs. The receptor source for this set is a human donor with multiple sclerosis.

The rearrangement links TRBV25-1 to TRBJ2-7, with D hard to call. Germline CDR1 and CDR2: MGHDK and SYGVNS. Trimming removed 5 bases at V and 5 bases at J, with 16 bases between. The CDR3 has 14 residues. The CDR3 loop is CASSRQVGNNEQYF. In DNA, the CDR3 is TGTGCCAGCAGTAGGCAAGTAGGGAACAACGAGCAGTACTTC.

This sequence joins TRBV11-2 and TRBJ1-1; unclear D gene. V was pared by 6 bases and J by 2 bases, with 7 bases between. Germline V gives CDR1 SGHAT, CDR2 FQNNGV. The CDR3 is 12 amino acids. The CDR3 is CASRTTNTEAFF. The CDR3 DNA sequence: TGTGCCAGCAGGACCACTAACACTGAAGCTTTCTTT.

This chain uses TRBV19 with TRBJ1-5, with a tentative D call TRBD1 (5 bases). The CDR3 is made up of 12 amino acids. The germline CDR1 and CDR2 sequences are LNHDA and SQIVND (reference sequence). V shed 3 bases and J shed 9 bases, with 9 bases lying between them. The CDR3 DNA reads TGTGCCAGTAGTATTGGGGCGACGCCCCAGCATTTT. Translation gives CASSIGATPQHF.

This chain links TRBV4-2 with TRBJ2-1; 10 positions match TRBD1. This CDR3 is 18 amino acids long. Germline CDR1 and CDR2: LGHNA and YNFKEQ. Trimming took 4 bases from V and 2 from J; bases not matched to a gene: 11. The chain's CDR3 is CASSPNPGQGFPYNEQFF. The CDR3 DNA reads TGTGCCAGCAGCCCGAACCCGGGACAGGGGTTTCCCTACAATGAGCAGTTCTTC.

The J gene is TRBJ1-2, the V gene TRBV2; tentative D call: TRBD1 (6 bases). V lost 2 bases, J lost 2 bases, and 15 bases lay in between. Germline CDR1 reads SNHLY; CDR2 reads FYNNEI. CDR3 length: 16 amino acids. CDR3 loop: CASSELTGRQNYGYTF. As DNA, the CDR3 is TGTGCCAGCAGTGAACTAACAGGGAGGCAGAACTATGGCTACACCTTC.

The V gene is TRBV4-1, the J gene TRBJ1-1; D might be TRBD1 (6 bases). This CDR3 region has 15 residues. V lost 2 bases to trimming and J lost 0 bases, with 10 bases between them. Germline CDR1 reads MGHRA; CDR2 reads YSYEKL. The chain's CDR3 is CASSQSQGMNTEAFF. In nucleotides, the CDR3 is TGCGCCAGCAGCCAATCACAGGGAATGAACACTGAAGCTTTCTTT.

The chain recombines TRBV5-1 with TRBJ2-2; tentative D call: TRBD1 (6 bases). V gave up 1 base and J gave up 6 bases, with 13 bases separating them. The germline CDR1 and CDR2 sequences are SGHRS and YFSETQ. The CDR3 loop spans 15 amino acids. The CDR3 reads CASSLYRDNAGELFF. The DNA for the CDR3 is TGCGCCAGCAGCTTGTACAGGGATAACGCCGGGGAGCTGTTTTTT.

The rearrangement links TRBV7-6 to TRBJ1-1; D is perhaps TRBD1 (6 bases). V was trimmed by 3 bases and J by 4 bases, leaving 24 bases between them. The V gene's germline CDR1 is SGHVS and CDR2 FNYEAQ. The CDR3 totals 18 residues. The DNA for the CDR3 is TGTGCCAGCAGCTTGACAGCGACAACAGGGAGCGTGCCCACTGAAGCTTTCTTT. Translated, it gives CASSLTATTGSVPTEAFF.

This sequence joins TRBV6-5 and TRBJ2-1, with a possible D match to TRBD2 (6 bases). CDR1 and CDR2 (germline): MNHEY, SVGAGI. The CDR3 totals 15 residues. V was trimmed by 2 bases and J by 7 bases, leaving 15 bases between them. CDR3 DNA sequence: TGTGCCAGCAGTTACATGCCGGGACTCTCAAATGAGCAGTTCTTC. This sequence encodes CASSYMPGLSNEQFF.

This chain links TRBV6-6 with TRBJ2-3; D gene uncertain. This CDR3 region has 13 residues. Trimming removed 2 bases from V and 3 bases from J, with 6 bases in between. Germline CDR1 reads MNHNY; CDR2 reads SVGAGI (reference sequence). The chain's CDR3 is CASSYETTDTQYF. CDR3 nucleotides: TGTGCCAGCAGTTACGAGACAACAGATACGCAGTATTTT.

This clonotype was seen a handful of times. The rearrangement joins TRBV30 to TRBJ1-2, with a weak D call TRBD1 (5 bases). CDR1 is GTSNPN, CDR2 SVGIG, per germline (reference sequence). The CDR3 loop spans 13 amino acids. Trimming removed 3 bases at V and 3 bases at J, with 11 bases between. CDR3 region: CAWSGSGYYGYTF. Here the CDR3 DNA reads TGTGCCTGGAGCGGTTCAGGGTACTATGGCTACACCTTC.

The gene calls are TRBV5-6 and TRBJ1-2, with D tentatively TRBD1 (6 bases). V was cut by 7 bases and J by 4 bases, with 17 bases left in between. The germline CDR1 and CDR2 sequences are SGHDT and YYEEEE. The CDR3 length is 14 residues. CDR3 bases: TGTGCCAGCGGAGAGACAGGTGACCTCTATGGCTACACCTTC. As protein: CASGETGDLYGYTF.

The V call is TRBV11-2, the J call TRBJ2-7; D unresolved. Germline lookup yields CDR1 SGHAT and CDR2 FQNNGV. This CDR3 comprises 14 residues. The V end lost 3 bases, the J end lost 0 bases, and 9 bases lay between the germline ends. The CDR3 sequence: CASSFVLYSYEQYF. The CDR3 DNA sequence: TGTGCCAGCAGCTTCGTCCTTTACTCCTACGAGCAGTACTTC. Complete variable domain (other parts from reference TRBV11-2 and TRBJ2-7): EAGVAQSPRYKIIEKRQSVAFWCNPISGHATLYWYQQILGQGPKLLIQFQNNGVVDDSQLPKDRFSAERLKGVDSTLKIQPAKLEDSAVYLCASSFVLYSYEQYFGPGTRLTVT.

This chain links TRBV4-2 with TRBJ2-1, with 13 bases identical to TRBD2. The CDR3 loop spans 15 amino acids. Germline CDR1 and CDR2: LGHNA and YNFKEQ. The V segment lost 3 bases and the J segment 6 bases; nucleotides outside the gene matches: 2. Written as DNA, the CDR3 is TGTGCCAGCAGCCAGGGGACTAGCGGGGTCAATGAGCAGTTCTTC. It translates to CASSQGTSGVNEQFF.

This clonotype appeared a single time. V gene TRBV15 combines with J gene TRBJ2-7; D tentatively reads TRBD1 or TRBD2 (5 bases each). V lost 0 bases and J lost 2, with 11 bases in between. The CDR3 sequence is 15 residues long. CDR1 and CDR2 from the germline V gene are LNHNV and YYDKDF (reference sequence). The CDR3 spells CATSRERGSTYEQYF. CDR3 DNA sequence: TGTGCCACCAGCAGAGAGAGGGGATCCACCTACGAGCAGTACTTC.

V gene TRBV15 combines with J gene TRBJ2-1; TRBD1 agrees at 8 bases. The germline V gene has CDR1 LNHNV and CDR2 YYDKDF (reference sequence). V gave up 3 bases and J gave up 3 bases; unmatched junction bases: 10. The CDR3 loop spans 17 amino acids. The CDR3 loop reads CATSRDFRDRIYNEQFF. CDR3 bases: TGTGCCACCAGCAGGGACTTCCGGGACAGGATCTACAATGAGCAGTTCTTC.

The rearrangement joins TRBV27 to TRBJ2-2; weak D call: TRBD2 (6 bases). V lost 5 bases to trimming and J lost 3 bases, with 10 bases between them. This CDR3 has 14 residues. Germline V gene data show CDR1 as MNHEY and CDR2 as SMNVEV (reference sequence). The CDR3 region is CASSSGDYTGELFF. The DNA of the CDR3 is TGTGCCAGCAGTAGTGGGGACTACACCGGGGAGCTGTTTTTT.

This chain joins TRBV27 and TRBJ2-1; 11 nucleotides align to TRBD2. Per the germline V gene, CDR1 is MNHEY and CDR2 is SMNVEV (reference sequence). V was clipped by 5 bases and J by 3 bases; unmatched bases: 6. The CDR3 contains 16 residues. The CDR3: CASSARLAGNYNEQFF. CDR3 sequence (DNA): TGTGCCAGCAGTGCAAGACTAGCGGGGAACTACAATGAGCAGTTCTTC.

This rearrangement joins TRBV5-1 to TRBJ1-1; D unclear. Germline lookup yields CDR1 SGHRS and CDR2 YFSETQ. Trimming took 0 bases from V and 0 from J, leaving 9 bases between them. This CDR3 is built from 15 residues. As DNA, the CDR3 is TGCGCCAGCAGCTTGGATGAGGAGATGAACACTGAAGCTTTCTTT. Amino acid sequence: CASSLDEEMNTEAFF.

This chain connects TRBV4-1 to TRBJ2-7, with D hard to call. CDR3 size: 14 residues. The V and J ends lost 1 base and 2 bases respectively, with 9 bases between them. Germline CDR1 MGHRA, CDR2 YSYEKL. This CDR3 is CASSQVGSAYEQYF. The DNA of the CDR3 is TGCGCCAGCAGCCAAGTCGGCAGCGCCTACGAGCAGTACTTC.

This clonotype occurred once. The gene calls are TRBV4-1 and TRBJ2-6, with TRBD1 matching over 7 bases. CDR3 length: 20 residues. J was trimmed by 0 bases and V by 6 bases; bases with no gene match: 17. Germline values: CDR1 MGHRA, CDR2 YSYEKL. CDR3 region: CASSLIPGQIKHSGANVLTF. CDR3 bases: TGCGCCAGCAGTCTAATTCCGGGACAGATCAAACACTCTGGGGCCAACGTCCTGACTTTC.

V and J are TRBV25-1 and TRBJ1-2; 8 positions agree with TRBD1. The CDR3 sequence is 15 residues long. The germline V gene has CDR1 MGHDK and CDR2 SYGVNS. Trimming cost V 5 bases and J 2 bases; bases outside gene matches: 7. CDR3 protein: CASSFPGQENYGYTF. Written as DNA, the CDR3 is TGTGCCAGCAGTTTCCCGGGACAGGAAAACTATGGCTACACCTTC.

The rearrangement uses TRBV29-1 and TRBJ1-2, with D uncertain. Trimming shortened V by 6 bases and J by 1 base, and 12 bases separated the two germline ends. Per the germline V gene, CDR1 is SQVTM and CDR2 is ANQGSEA. The CDR3 spans 13 residues. CDR3 in DNA: TGCAGCGTCCTCCAGGTGGTTAACTATGGCTACACCTTC. Protein: CSVLQVVNYGYTF.

V gene TRBV5-1 combines with J gene TRBJ2-1; 10 nucleotides match TRBD1. The CDR3 loop spans 15 amino acids. Germline CDR1 reads SGHRS; CDR2 reads YFSETQ. Trimming at V came to 6 bases and at J to 10 bases, leaving 13 bases not matched to a gene. In nucleotides, the CDR3 is TGCGCCAGCACCCCCGAGACAGGGGGCTCCAGCGAGCAGTTCTTC. Its protein is CASTPETGGSSEQFF.

The chain uses TRBV27 and TRBJ2-7, with D perhaps matching TRBD1 (6 bases). Trimming left V 5 bases short and J 3 bases short, with 14 bases between. This CDR3 comprises 14 residues. The germline CDR1 and CDR2 sequences are MNHEY and SMNVEV (reference sequence). DNA for the CDR3: TGTGCCAGCAGTACCAGACAGGACAGCTACGAGCAGTACTTC. Translation: CASSTRQDSYEQYF.

The chain joins TRBV4-2 to TRBJ1-1, with D possibly TRBD1 on 5 matching bases. Germline V CDR1 and CDR2: LGHNA, YNFKEQ. The CDR3 has 16 amino acids. The V end lost 3 bases, the J end lost 4 bases, and 18 bases lay between the germline ends. The CDR3 region is CASSHPGAPVGTEAFF. The CDR3 DNA reads as TGTGCCAGCAGCCACCCCGGGGCCCCCGTGGGCACTGAAGCTTTCTTT.

The V call is TRBV5-1, the J call TRBJ1-1; 7 bases agree with TRBD1. The ends lost 3 bases at V and 5 bases at J; junction bases unmatched: 7. The V gene's germline CDR1 is SGHRS and CDR2 YFSETQ. This CDR3 comprises 14 residues. The CDR3 loop reads CASSWGRGQTEAFF. CDR3 nucleotides: TGCGCCAGCAGCTGGGGAAGGGGGCAAACTGAAGCTTTCTTT. The entire variable domain, with the rest obtained from reference TRBV5-1 and TRBJ1-1, is as follows: KAGVTQTPRYLIKTRGQQVTLSCSPISGHRSVSWYQQTPGQGLQFLFEYFSETQRNKGNFPGRFSGRQFSNSRSEMNVSTLELGDSALYLCASSWGRGQTEAFFGQGTRLTVV.

The table lists this clonotype with a few counts. The DNA of the CDR3 is TGTGCCAGCAGCGGACATCCCTATGGCTACACCTTC. Its translation: CASSGHPYGYTF. The chain recombines TRBV5-4 with TRBJ1-2; D might be TRBD1 (5 bases). This CDR3 contains 12 residues. The V end lost 4 bases, the J end lost 4 bases, and 8 bases lay between the germline ends. CDR1 is SGHNT, CDR2 YYREEE, per germline (reference sequence).